The 18 T cell receptor beta chains in this list originate from one sample, sequenced in a study of blood T cell repertoires in COVID-19. The repertoire was sequenced with immunoSEQ multiplex PCR; TCRdb's copy has only in-frame clones and lacks some. Of some 65,000 clones listed, roughly 86% were seen once; the top ten hold approximately 15%. Input material: peripheral blood. The receptors stem from a man in his forties or fifties with COVID-19, enrolled during active disease.

In DNA form, the CDR3 reads TGTGCCAGCAGCCAAGTAGCAGGGTTCGGAAACACCATATATTTT. It is translated as CASSQVAGFGNTIYF. The rearrangement uses TRBV14 and TRBJ1-3; possibly TRBD1 for D (5 bases). There are 15 residues in the CDR3. Trimming stripped 1 base from V and 4 bases from J, with 11 bases between. Germline V gives CDR1 SGHDN, CDR2 FVKESK.

V is TRBV9 and J is TRBJ1-4; TRBD1 aligns across 7 bases. Unmatched junction bases numbered 9, after V lost 2 bases and J lost 8 bases. The length of the CDR3 is 15 residues. Germline loops: CDR1 SGDLS, CDR2 YYNGEE. This CDR3 is CASSVGTGDSEKLFF. CDR3 in DNA: TGTGCCAGCAGCGTGGGAACAGGGGACTCGGAAAAACTGTTTTTT.

The V gene is TRBV14, the J gene TRBJ2-5; weak D call: TRBD2 (6 bases). The CDR3 length is 14 residues. Trimming stripped 3 bases from V and 3 bases from J, with 11 bases between. Per the germline V gene, CDR1 is SGHDN and CDR2 is FVKESK. The CDR3 spells CASSHRLGEETQYF. The CDR3 region has the DNA TGTGCCAGCAGCCACCGACTAGGGGAAGAGACCCAGTACTTC.

This clone was counted once. The chain joins TRBV5-1 to TRBJ1-1; 7 bases are a match to TRBD1. The J segment lost 8 bases and the V segment lost 5 bases, leaving 12 bases of the junction unmatched. Germline V gives CDR1 SGHRS, CDR2 YFSETQ. This CDR3 is 14 amino acids long. CDR3 region: CASSYQDRVGEAFF. As DNA, the CDR3 is TGCGCCAGCAGTTATCAAGACAGGGTCGGGGAAGCTTTCTTT.

The V call is TRBV5-1, the J call TRBJ2-7, with TRBD1 identical over 8 bases. J lost 3 bases, V lost 0 bases, and 2 bases had no gene match. The CDR3 has 14 residues. CDR1 is SGHRS and CDR2 is YFSETQ in the germline V gene. DNA of the CDR3: TGCGCCAGCAGCTTGGGGACAGGGCACTACGAGCAGTACTTC. It translates to CASSLGTGHYEQYF.

The CDR3 nucleotides are TGTGCCATCAGTGGGGAAGGAGGTTACGAGCAGTACTTC. Its protein is CAISGEGGYEQYF. The chain uses TRBV10-3 and TRBJ2-7, with TRBD2 as a possible D gene (5 bases). The V end lost 4 bases, the J end lost 4 bases, and 11 bases lay between the germline ends. CDR3 length equals 13 residues. Germline CDR1 reads ENHRY; CDR2 reads SYGVKD.

The chain joins TRBV19 to TRBJ2-1, with 8 bases lining up with TRBD2. The V segment lost 7 bases and the J segment 9 bases; nucleotides outside the gene matches: 8. The germline CDR1 and CDR2 sequences are LNHDA and SQIVND (reference sequence). The CDR3 totals 13 residues. The CDR3 is CASMRGSGGEQFF. Written as DNA, the CDR3 is TGTGCCAGTATGAGGGGCAGCGGGGGTGAGCAGTTCTTC.

The chain carries TRBV6-1 and TRBJ2-5, with 8 bases aligning to TRBD2. CDR1 and CDR2 (germline): MNHNS, SASEGT. This CDR3 is built from 18 residues. Losses at the gene ends were 0 bases for V and 7 bases for J; bases not matched to a gene: 16. Here the CDR3 DNA reads TGTGCCAGCAGTGAAGCACGGTTCGGGGGGGGCACTCTAGGGACCCAGTACTTC. Translated: CASSEARFGGGTLGTQYF.

The chain combines TRBV29-1 with TRBJ1-1; no firm D call. The V gene's germline CDR1 is SQVTM and CDR2 ANQGSEA. Trimming shortened V by 4 bases and J by 5 bases, and 11 bases separated the two germline ends. This CDR3 region has 12 residues. CDR3 in amino acids: CSVVPGETEAFF. The CDR3 DNA follows: TGCAGCGTTGTGCCGGGAGAGACTGAAGCTTTCTTT.

This rearrangement joins TRBV2 to TRBJ1-2; a weak D match, TRBD1 (6 bases). Between the trimmed V and J ends, which lost 5 bases and 3 bases, there was a span of 10 bases. From germline, CDR1 is SNHLY and CDR2 FYNNEI. CDR3 length: 13 amino acids. The CDR3 nucleotides are TGTGCCAGCAGTTTCCAGGGGCACTATGGCTACACCTTC. It translates to CASSFQGHYGYTF.

The CDR3 sequence is CASSQGTGGGYYTF. CDR3 sequence (DNA): TGTGCCAGCAGCCAAGGGACAGGGGGGGGATACTACACCTTC. The J gene is TRBJ1-2, the V gene TRBV3-1 (or the pseudogene TRBV3-2), with TRBD1 matching 10 bases. The CDR3 runs to 14 residues. In germline, CDR1 is LGHDT, CDR2 YNNKEL (reference sequence). After removal of 1 base from V and 10 bases from J, the junction contained 6 bases not matched to a gene.

This chain connects TRBV9 to TRBJ2-7; 7 bases are a match to TRBD1. V lost 4 bases and J lost 5; bases outside the gene matches: 9. This CDR3 is built from 14 residues. Germline V CDR1 and CDR2: SGDLS, YYNGEE. CDR3 in amino acids: CASSSTGENHEQYF. The DNA for the CDR3 is TGTGCCAGCAGCTCAACAGGGGAGAACCACGAGCAGTACTTC.

The genes are TRBV18 and TRBJ2-7; the D is unclear. Germline CDR1 reads KGHSH; CDR2 reads LQKENI. CDR3 length: 12 residues. Trimming shortened V by 5 bases and J by 0 bases, and 5 bases separated the two germline ends. The CDR3 here is CASSSSSYEQYF. Written as DNA, the CDR3 is TGTGCCAGCTCATCTAGCTCCTACGAGCAGTACTTC.

This clone was recorded at least ten times. Other DNA sequences within the sample encode an identical CDR3. V is TRBV20-1 and J is TRBJ2-5, with TRBD2 identical over 11 bases. The V gene's germline CDR1 is DFQATT and CDR2 SNEGSKA (reference sequence). The CDR3 is 15 amino acids. V gave up 3 bases and J gave up 0 bases; unmatched junction bases: 3. CDR3 in DNA: TGCAGTGCTAGTCCTAGCGGGGGGTACCAAGAGACCCAGTACTTC. This translates into CSASPSGGYQETQYF.

This clone was seen only once. The chain couples TRBV6-4 to TRBJ2-1; D possibly corresponds to TRBD2 (5 bases). CDR1 is MRHNA and CDR2 is SNTAGT in the germline V gene. This CDR3 is built from 16 residues. Trimming removed 0 bases at V and 6 bases at J, with 15 bases between. The CDR3 bases are TGTGCCAGCAGTGACTCGGAGCGGTCCCGGGGCAATGAGCAGTTCTTC. Translated: CASSDSERSRGNEQFF.

This sequence joins TRBV30 and TRBJ1-2, with TRBD1 matching over 8 bases. This CDR3 spans 12 amino acids. Germline V gene sequence: CDR1 GTSNPN, CDR2 SVGIG (reference sequence). Trimming took 8 bases from V and 3 from J; bases not matched to a gene: 5. The CDR3 reads CAGGQGDYGYTF. CDR3 in DNA: TGTGCCGGTGGACAGGGCGACTATGGCTACACCTTC.

Here the CDR3 reads CASSQDTATNEKLFF. The CDR3 DNA is TGTGCCAGCAGCCAAGACACAGCAACTAATGAAAAACTGTTTTTT. The gene calls are TRBV4-2 and TRBJ1-4; D is uncertain. The CDR3 is 15 residues long. Trimming cost V 0 bases and J 0 bases, with 5 bases left between them. Per the germline V gene, CDR1 is LGHNA and CDR2 is YNFKEQ.

The CDR3 DNA reads TGTGCCAGCAACAATCGAGGAGGGGTACGAGATACGCAGTATTTT. Its protein is CASNNRGGVRDTQYF. The V gene is TRBV5-4, the J gene TRBJ2-3; D possibly corresponds to TRBD2 (6 bases). CDR3 length: 15 amino acids. V lost 6 bases, J lost 5 bases, and 19 bases lay in between. Germline-derived CDR1 and CDR2 are SGHNT and YYREEE (reference sequence). The whole variable domain, filled in from reference TRBV5-4 and TRBJ2-3, reads ETGVTQSPTHLIKTRGQQVTLRCSSQSGHNTVSWYQQALGQGPQFIFQYYREEENGRGNFPPRFSGLQFPNYSSELNVNALELDDSALYLCASNNRGGVRDTQYFGPGTRLTVL.